The TCR beta chain described here comes from a study of blood T cell repertoires in COVID-19. The wider study: The United States, Italy and Spain were the sources of the acute and convalescent COVID-19 samples. From T cells, B-cell-depleted T cells, or PBMCs came the material, which was cDNA or gDNA.

The germline gives CDR1 MNHEY, CDR2 SVGAGI. The J segment lost 4 bases and the V segment lost 6 bases, leaving 8 bases of the junction unmatched. CDR3 length: 15 residues. Per the study methods: Reference gene primer amplification gave estimated nucleated cell counts. Data came from immunoSEQ multiplex PCR; TCRdb stores just in-frame clones and leaves some out. V and J calls and clone size come straight from that table; D and trimming were deduced from the DNA. The sample includes about 210,000 clones, 84% of them seen just once. This clone was seen just once. The receptor comes from a woman aged 50 to 65 with active or convalescent COVID-19. J is TRBJ1-4 and V is TRBV6-5; the match to TRBD1 covers 7 bases. The sample consisted of peripheral blood. In DNA, the CDR3 is TGTGCCAGCAGGCCCGACAGGGTACATAATGAAAAACTGTTTTTT. It yields the protein CASRPDRVHNEKLFF.